Following are 15 T cell receptor beta chains from one sample sequenced in a study of identifying expanded T cells in peripheral blood. TCRdb's copy holds only in-frame clones and misses some; the assay was immunoSEQ multiplex PCR. The sample yields 85,000 to 100,000 clones, approximately 88% seen once. The source material was blood. These receptors were obtained from a person aged 18 to 75 in good health.

The rearrangement uses TRBV27 and TRBJ2-7, with D unresolved. Trimming took off 8 bases at V and 1 base at J, with 9 bases between the two ends. Germline CDR1 and CDR2: MNHEY and SMNVEV (reference sequence). The CDR3 runs 12 residues. DNA of the CDR3: TGTGCCAGCCTCGGCCGGTCCTACGAGCAGTACTTC. Protein sequence: CASLGRSYEQYF.

CDR3 sequence reads: CASSPQRQGMSDTQYF. CDR3 bases: TGCGCCAGCAGTCCCCAAAGGCAGGGTATGTCAGATACGCAGTATTTT. This chain connects TRBV5-1 to TRBJ2-3; D possibly corresponds to TRBD1 (5 bases). The V gene's germline CDR1 is SGHRS and CDR2 YFSETQ. Trimming removed 5 bases at V and 4 bases at J, with 20 bases between. This CDR3 comprises 16 residues.

The chain joins TRBV15 to TRBJ2-1; either TRBD1 or TRBD2 may supply D (5 bases each). CDR3 length: 13 residues. Between the trimmed V and J ends, which lost 2 bases and 10 bases, there was a span of 12 bases. The germline V gene encodes CDR1 LNHNV and CDR2 YYDKDF (reference sequence). The CDR3 protein is CATSRTRRGEQFF. The CDR3 nucleotides are TGTGCCACCAGCAGAACCAGACGGGGCGAGCAGTTCTTC.

The chain links TRBV5-1 to TRBJ2-3, with unresolved D. This CDR3 spans 16 amino acids. Per the germline V gene, CDR1 is SGHRS and CDR2 is YFSETQ. The V and J ends lost 0 bases and 0 bases respectively, with 11 bases between them. CDR3 sequence: CASSLVPPPSTDTQYF. Here the CDR3 DNA reads TGCGCCAGCAGCTTGGTTCCCCCGCCAAGCACAGATACGCAGTATTTT. Supplemented by reference TRBV5-1 and TRBJ2-3, the full variable domain reads KAGVTQTPRYLIKTRGQQVTLSCSPISGHRSVSWYQQTPGQGLQFLFEYFSETQRNKGNFPGRFSGRQFSNSRSEMNVSTLELGDSALYLCASSLVPPPSTDTQYFGPGTRLTVL.

This clone is labeled as medium-sized. V usage is TRBV19 and J usage is TRBJ2-7, with D possibly matching TRBD2 (6 bases). The CDR3 is made up of 14 amino acids. The germline V gene has CDR1 LNHDA and CDR2 SQIVND (reference sequence). V lost 5 bases and J lost 2, with 13 bases in between. CDR3 sequence reads: CASSPPGLPYEQYF. The CDR3 bases are TGTGCCAGTAGTCCACCGGGACTCCCCTACGAGCAGTACTTC.

The chain employs TRBV5-1 and TRBJ2-7; the D gene is possibly TRBD2 (6 bases). The V gene lost 4 bases and the J gene lost 4 bases, with 18 bases spanning the gap. CDR1 SGHRS and CDR2 YFSETQ come from the germline V gene. This CDR3 contains 15 residues. DNA for the CDR3: TGCGCCAGCAGCGGGGGGTGGGGTAATTCGTACGAGCAGTACTTC. The encoded protein is CASSGGWGNSYEQYF.

The chain employs TRBV7-2 and TRBJ2-1, with TRBD2 identical over 11 bases. Trimming removed 6 bases from V and 9 bases from J; junction bases left unmatched: 7. There are 14 residues in the CDR3. In germline, CDR1 is SGHTA, CDR2 FQGNSA. The DNA of the CDR3 is TGTGCCAGCAGGCCGGGACTAGCGGCCGGTGAGCAGTTCTTC. This codes for CASRPGLAAGEQFF. The variable domain in full, with the rest retrieved from reference TRBV7-2 and TRBJ2-1, is GAGVSQSPSNKVTEKGKDVELRCDPISGHTALYWYRQSLGQGLEFLIYFQGNSAPDKSGLPSDRFSAERTGGSVSTLTIQRTQQEDSAVYLCASRPGLAAGEQFFGPGTRLTVL.

This clone was seen just once. This rearrangement joins TRBV5-1 to TRBJ1-3; the D is unclear. The CDR3 sequence is 15 residues long. V was trimmed by 3 bases and J by 0 bases, leaving 10 bases between them. Germline loops: CDR1 SGHRS, CDR2 YFSETQ. CDR3 sequence reads: CASSSGQLSGNTIYF. The CDR3 DNA is TGCGCCAGCAGCTCTGGGCAGCTCTCTGGAAACACCATATATTTT.

The chain carries TRBV4-3 and TRBJ2-1; no firm D call. The germline V gene encodes CDR1 LGHNA and CDR2 YSLEER. Trimming shortened V by 0 bases and J by 0 bases, and 15 bases separated the two germline ends. The CDR3 has 18 amino acids. The CDR3 is CASSQDLGEHPSYNEQFF. DNA for the CDR3: TGCGCCAGCAGCCAAGATTTGGGCGAACACCCCTCCTACAATGAGCAGTTCTTC.

The chain links TRBV30 to TRBJ2-2; 7 bases align to TRBD2. The CDR3 length is 14 residues. CDR1 is GTSNPN and CDR2 is SVGIG in the germline V gene (reference sequence). With 0 bases clipped from V and 7 bases from J, the junction kept 5 bases outside the gene matches. The CDR3 spells CAWSVLAKGGELFF. The DNA of the CDR3 is TGTGCCTGGAGTGTACTAGCGAAAGGCGGGGAGCTGTTTTTT.

This clone was counted once. The rearrangement links TRBV5-6 to TRBJ1-4; D uncertain. The CDR3 is made up of 12 amino acids. The V end lost 2 bases, the J end lost 5 bases, and 4 bases lay between the germline ends. Germline CDR1 reads SGHDT; CDR2 reads YYEEEE. In DNA form, the CDR3 reads TGTGCCAGCAGCTTCCCAAATGAAAAACTGTTTTTT. As protein: CASSFPNEKLFF.

The chain couples TRBV4-2 to TRBJ1-5; D unclear. Germline lookup yields CDR1 LGHNA and CDR2 YNFKEQ. Trimming cost V 4 bases and J 0 bases, with 4 bases left between them. The CDR3 length is 13 residues. CDR3 in amino acids: CASSRNSNQPQHF. Here the CDR3 DNA reads TGTGCCAGCAGCCGAAATAGCAATCAGCCCCAGCATTTT.

In its sample, this clone was seen a few times. The V gene is TRBV9, the J gene TRBJ1-5; D is ambiguous. Germline V CDR1 and CDR2: SGDLS, YYNGEE. Trimming left V 0 bases short and J 1 base short, with 8 bases between. The CDR3 totals 15 residues. The DNA for the CDR3 is TGTGCCAGCAGCGTAGGGGTTCAGAGCAATCAGCCCCAGCATTTT. Protein: CASSVGVQSNQPQHF.

The sample holds one count of this clone. DNA of the CDR3: TGTGCCAGCAGCTTGAACGAGCAGTACTTC. Its protein product is CASSLNEQYF. The J gene is TRBJ2-7, the V gene TRBV5-8; D unclear. CDR3 length: 10 amino acids. Germline loops: CDR1 SGHTS, CDR2 YDEGEE. V shed 1 base and J shed 5 bases, with 1 base lying between them.

This chain uses TRBV19 with TRBJ1-4; unclear D gene. V lost 4 bases and J lost 5, with 8 bases in between. This CDR3 is built from 13 residues. Per the germline V gene, CDR1 is LNHDA and CDR2 is SQIVND (reference sequence). In DNA, the CDR3 is TGTGCCAGTAGTAGGGCGGAGAATGAAAAACTGTTTTTT. Protein product: CASSRAENEKLFF. Full variable domain (remainder filled in from reference TRBV19 and TRBJ1-4): DGGITQSPKYLFRKEGQNVTLSCEQNLNHDAMYWYRQDPGQGLRLIYYSQIVNDFQKGDIAEGYSVSREKKESFPLTVTSAQKNPTAFYLCASSRAENEKLFFGSGTQLSVL.